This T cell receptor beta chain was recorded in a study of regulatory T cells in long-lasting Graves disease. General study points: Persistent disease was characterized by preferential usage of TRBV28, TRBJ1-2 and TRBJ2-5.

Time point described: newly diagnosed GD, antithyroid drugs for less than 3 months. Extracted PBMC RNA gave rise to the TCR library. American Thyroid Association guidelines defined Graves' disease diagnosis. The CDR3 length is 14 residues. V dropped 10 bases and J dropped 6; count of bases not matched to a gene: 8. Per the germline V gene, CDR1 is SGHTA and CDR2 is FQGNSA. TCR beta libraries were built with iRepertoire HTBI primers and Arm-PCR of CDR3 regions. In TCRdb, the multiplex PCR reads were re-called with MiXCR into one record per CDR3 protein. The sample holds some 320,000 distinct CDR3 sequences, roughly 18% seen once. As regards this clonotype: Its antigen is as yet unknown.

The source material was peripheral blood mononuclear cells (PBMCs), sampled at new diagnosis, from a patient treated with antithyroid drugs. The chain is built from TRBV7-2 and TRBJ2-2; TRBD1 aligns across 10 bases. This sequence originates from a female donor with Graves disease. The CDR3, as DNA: TGTGCCACCATCTTGGGGACAGGGGCCGGGGAGCTGTTTTTT. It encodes CATILGTGAGELFF.